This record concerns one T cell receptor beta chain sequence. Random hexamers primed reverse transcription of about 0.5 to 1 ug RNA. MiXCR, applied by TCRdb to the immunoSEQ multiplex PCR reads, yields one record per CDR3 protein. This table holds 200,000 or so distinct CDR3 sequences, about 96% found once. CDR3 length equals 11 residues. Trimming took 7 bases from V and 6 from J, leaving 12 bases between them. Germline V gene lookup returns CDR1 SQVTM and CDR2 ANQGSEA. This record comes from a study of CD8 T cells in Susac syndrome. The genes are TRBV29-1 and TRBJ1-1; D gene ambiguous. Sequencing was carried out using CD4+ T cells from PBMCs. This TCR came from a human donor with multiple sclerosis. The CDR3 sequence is CSAVRRAEAFF. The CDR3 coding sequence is TGCAGCGCCGTCCGAAGGGCTGAAGCTTTCTTT.